This T cell receptor beta chain came from a study of blood T cell repertoires in COVID-19. Method: immunoSEQ multiplex PCR; TCRdb's copy keeps in-frame clones and lacks some. The sample includes some 29,000 clones, 84% seen only once; the top ten take roughly 10%. V lost 0 bases, J lost 5 bases, and 7 bases stayed unmatched. Germline-derived CDR1 and CDR2 are LNHNV and YYDKDF (reference sequence). The CDR3 runs to 15 residues. This sequence joins TRBV15 and TRBJ2-7, with 7 bases matching TRBD2. This clonotype originated in a man older than 75 with active COVID-19. The sequencing input was peripheral blood. The CDR3: CATSREMAGRDEQYF. As DNA, the CDR3 is TGTGCCACCAGCAGAGAAATGGCAGGGAGGGACGAGCAGTACTTC. The entire variable domain, with the rest obtained from reference TRBV15 and TRBJ2-7, is as follows: DAMVIQNPRYQVTQFGKPVTLSCSQTLNHNVMYWYQQKSSQAPKLLFHYYDKDFNNEADTPDNFQSRRPNTSFCFLDIRSPGLGDTAMYLCATSREMAGRDEQYFGPGTRLTVT.